These 30 T cell receptor beta chains were all obtained from the same sample, sequenced in a study of cytomegalovirus exposure and HLA in healthy donors. Primers for the PCR totalled 60 Vbeta and 13 Jbeta. Profiling relied on immunoSEQ multiplex PCR, and the TCRdb table lists in-frame clones only, not all of them. The specimen's table records under 70,000 clones. Source material: PBMCs. These receptors all come from a woman aged 18-29 years in good health and CMV-seronegative.

The V and J genes are TRBV27 and TRBJ2-7; no clear D gene. CDR1 and CDR2 (germline): MNHEY, SMNVEV (reference sequence). The CDR3 loop spans 13 amino acids. V lost 3 bases and J 3 bases, leaving 9 bases between the germline ends. The CDR3 is CASSFNTLYEQYF. CDR3 nucleotide sequence: TGTGCCAGCAGTTTTAACACCCTCTACGAGCAGTACTTC.

V gene TRBV18 combines with J gene TRBJ2-4; D perhaps matches TRBD1 (6 bases). Germline CDR1 and CDR2: KGHSH and LQKENI. The CDR3 spans 16 residues. The ends were cut back, 0 bases at V and 0 bases at J, with 9 bases in the middle. This CDR3 reads CASSPPDSLAKNIQYF. In DNA, the CDR3 is TGTGCCAGCTCACCACCGGACAGCCTAGCCAAAAACATTCAGTACTTC.

This rearrangement joins TRBV28 to TRBJ1-1, with D maybe TRBD1 (6 bases). The V and J ends lost 6 bases and 11 bases respectively, with 19 bases between them. This CDR3 spans 13 amino acids. Germline V gene lookup returns CDR1 MDHEN and CDR2 SYDVKM. CDR3 loop: CASRKRGGQWAFF. The DNA for the CDR3 is TGTGCCAGCAGGAAGCGGGGGGGACAATGGGCTTTCTTT.

The chain employs TRBV11-2 and TRBJ2-7, with D perhaps matching TRBD1 (6 bases). CDR1 is SGHAT, CDR2 FQNNGV, per germline. Trimming stripped 5 bases from V and 4 bases from J, with 9 bases between. The CDR3 spans 12 residues. CDR3 coding DNA: TGTGCCAGCAGCGCACAGGGTTACGAGCAGTACTTC. This codes for CASSAQGYEQYF.

V is TRBV6-5 and J is TRBJ1-4, with TRBD1 identical over 7 bases. CDR1 and CDR2 (germline): MNHEY, SVGAGI. The CDR3 has 14 residues. With V trimmed by 6 bases and J by 8 bases, 9 bases remained unmatched. The CDR3, as DNA: TGTGCCAGCAGACCGGCCAGGGGGGTCGAAAAACTGTTTTTT. This encodes CASRPARGVEKLFF.

The chain joins TRBV5-1 to TRBJ2-7, with D perhaps TRBD2 (5 bases). In germline, CDR1 is SGHRS, CDR2 YFSETQ. V was pared by 3 bases and J by 0 bases, with 19 bases between. The CDR3 sequence is 17 residues long. In DNA form, the CDR3 reads TGCGCCAGCAGCTCTCCTCGGGCTAGCCCTGCCTCCTACGAGCAGTACTTC. This codes for CASSSPRASPASYEQYF.

The CDR3: CASSSGGSTEAFF. CDR3 DNA sequence: TGCGCCAGCAGCTCAGGGGGGTCCACTGAAGCTTTCTTT. V is TRBV5-1 and J is TRBJ1-1; TRBD1 agrees at 7 bases. The V and J ends lost 3 bases and 4 bases, in that order; junction bases with no gene match: 3. CDR1 and CDR2 (germline): SGHRS, YFSETQ. The length of the CDR3 is 13 residues.

The CDR3 nucleotides are TGTGCCAGCAGCGTAGCCGCGCCCCCTAACTATGGCTACACCTTC. As protein: CASSVAAPPNYGYTF. The V call is TRBV9, the J call TRBJ1-2; D gene uncertain. The CDR3 is made up of 15 amino acids. Trimming removed 0 bases from V and 0 bases from J, with 9 bases in between. Germline V gene lookup returns CDR1 SGDLS and CDR2 YYNGEE.

V is TRBV28 and J is TRBJ2-7, with TRBD2 identical over 8 bases. CDR3 size: 15 residues. CDR1 MDHEN and CDR2 SYDVKM come from the germline V gene. J gave up 0 bases and V 4 bases, and 5 bases lay outside the gene matches. The CDR3 DNA reads TGTGCCAGCAGTTCCACCGGGACTAGCTCCTACGAGCAGTACTTC. This gives the protein CASSSTGTSSYEQYF.

V gene TRBV5-5 combines with J gene TRBJ2-5, with D possibly being TRBD1 (6 bases). The ends were cut back, 1 base at V and 5 bases at J, with 12 bases in the middle. The CDR3 loop spans 14 amino acids. Germline values: CDR1 SGHKS, CDR2 YYEKEE (reference sequence). In DNA form, the CDR3 reads TGTGCCAGCAGCTTGCCCAGGGGTCGGGAGACCCAGTACTTC. Protein product: CASSLPRGRETQYF. Combining the CDR3 with reference TRBV5-5 and TRBJ2-5 gives the whole variable domain DAGVTQSPTHLIKTRGQQVTLRCSPISGHKSVSWYQQVLGQGPQFIFQYYEKEERGRGNFPDRFSARQFPNYSSELNVNALLLGDSALYLCASSLPRGRETQYFGPGTRLLVL.

The J gene is TRBJ1-5, the V gene TRBV6-5; D possibly corresponds to TRBD1 (5 bases). The CDR3 runs to 15 residues. The germline V gene encodes CDR1 MNHEY and CDR2 SVGAGI. Trimming left V 2 bases short and J 4 bases short, with 12 bases between. The CDR3 spells CASSYGAGQNQPQHF. CDR3 in DNA: TGTGCCAGCAGTTACGGTGCGGGGCAAAATCAGCCCCAGCATTTT.

The V and J genes are TRBV10-3 and TRBJ2-5, with no clear D. CDR3 length: 12 amino acids. Trimming took off 2 bases at V and 3 bases at J, with 4 bases between the two ends. The germline CDR1 and CDR2 sequences are ENHRY and SYGVKD. Here the CDR3 reads CAISEAEETQYF. The CDR3, as DNA: TGTGCCATCAGTGAGGCGGAAGAGACCCAGTACTTC.

The CDR3: CASKDRDNSPLHF. CDR3 coding DNA: TGTGCCAGCAAGGACAGGGACAATTCACCCCTCCACTTT. This chain uses TRBV6-4 with TRBJ1-6; 8 bases match TRBD1. This CDR3 spans 13 amino acids. The germline V gene encodes CDR1 MRHNA and CDR2 SNTAGT. The V gene end was trimmed by 7 bases and the J gene end by 7 bases; junction bases not matched to a gene: 3.

The CDR3 reads CASSVGQVGGYTF. CDR3 bases: TGTGCCAGCAGCGTAGGGCAGGTTGGCGGCTACACCTTC. This chain uses TRBV9 with TRBJ1-2; no definite D call. The V gene's germline CDR1 is SGDLS and CDR2 YYNGEE. Trimming shortened V by 0 bases and J by 8 bases, and 11 bases separated the two germline ends. The CDR3 totals 13 residues.

This chain connects TRBV19 to TRBJ1-1; 7 bases are a match to TRBD1. Germline-derived CDR1 and CDR2 are LNHDA and SQIVND (reference sequence). The CDR3 has 13 amino acids. V gave up 3 bases and J gave up 4 bases; unmatched junction bases: 2. CDR3 in DNA: TGTGCCAGTAGTATTAACAGGGGCACTGAAGCTTTCTTT. Its translation is CASSINRGTEAFF.

Remarks on this clone: Without the conserved terminal phenylalanine or tryptophan, this CDR3 likely stems from a read error. The rearrangement links TRBV6-5 to TRBJ1-2, with 7 bases matching TRBD1. This CDR3 has 15 amino acids. V was pared by 5 bases and J by 4 bases, with 10 bases of the junction left unmatched. Germline V gene data show CDR1 as MNHEY and CDR2 as SVGAGI. The CDR3 is CASSAIMAGGYGYTL. The CDR3 DNA reads TGTGCCAGCAGTGCCATAATGGCAGGGGGCTATGGCTACACCCTC.

V usage is TRBV27 and J usage is TRBJ2-5; D is ambiguous. Per germline, CDR1 MNHEY and CDR2 SMNVEV (reference sequence). Trimming stripped 9 bases from V and 2 bases from J, with 7 bases between. The CDR3 loop spans 11 amino acids. The CDR3 DNA reads as TGTGCCAGAGGAGATCAAGAGACCCAGTACTTC. Its protein is CARGDQETQYF.

The chain has TRBV28 and TRBJ2-1; perhaps TRBD1 as D (5 bases). This CDR3 region has 15 residues. V was trimmed by 6 bases and J by 5 bases, leaving 17 bases between them. Looked up from germline, CDR1 is MDHEN and CDR2 is SYDVKM. CDR3 nucleotide sequence: TGTGCCAGCAGCCCCCGGTCTCCACAGGACAATGAGCAGTTCTTC. This sequence encodes CASSPRSPQDNEQFF.

The CDR3 DNA follows: TGTGCCAGCAGTGAACGAGGGACAGGGGGCCTCACCGGGGAGCTGTTTTTT. Translating it yields CASSERGTGGLTGELFF. V gene TRBV6-1 combines with J gene TRBJ2-2; 12 nucleotides align to TRBD1. The CDR3 is 17 amino acids. With V trimmed by 2 bases and J by 4 bases, 5 bases remained unmatched. Per the germline V gene, CDR1 is MNHNS and CDR2 is SASEGT.

The rearrangement links TRBV18 to TRBJ2-5; 8 bases match TRBD1. The CDR3 is made up of 16 amino acids. CDR1 is KGHSH and CDR2 is LQKENI in the germline V gene. Trimming cost V 0 bases and J 2 bases; bases outside gene matches: 5. CDR3 residues: CASSPPDRGLQETQYF. In DNA, the CDR3 is TGTGCCAGCTCACCACCCGACAGGGGCTTGCAAGAGACCCAGTACTTC.

The chain combines TRBV29-1 with TRBJ2-5; possibly TRBD2 for D (7 bases). The J call may not be correct, given that the DNA end is closer to TRBJ2-7. Germline CDR1 reads SQVTM; CDR2 reads ANQGSEA. The CDR3 is 15 residues long. Written as DNA, the CDR3 is TGCAGCGTTGAAGGTTCGGGGGGCGCTGGGTACGAGCAGTACTTC. Amino acids: CSVEGSGGAGYEQYF.

The J gene is TRBJ2-2, the V gene TRBV18, with TRBD1 matching 7 bases. Trimming took 4 bases from V and 6 from J; bases not matched to a gene: 8. CDR1 KGHSH and CDR2 LQKENI come from the germline V gene. The CDR3 contains 15 residues. The CDR3 here is CASSLRGRSSGELFF. CDR3 bases: TGTGCCAGCTCACTAAGGGGGCGGTCATCCGGGGAGCTGTTTTTT.

The J gene is TRBJ1-2, the V gene TRBV5-1, with a weak D call TRBD1 (6 bases). Trimming took 5 bases from V and 4 from J, leaving 15 bases between them. The CDR3 contains 14 residues. Germline CDR1 is SGHRS and CDR2 is YFSETQ. CDR3 amino acids: CASRIEGGVYGYTF. In DNA form, the CDR3 reads TGCGCCAGCAGGATCGAAGGGGGTGTCTATGGCTACACCTTC.

This chain connects TRBV11-2 to TRBJ1-4; D remains ambiguous. CDR3 size: 12 residues. Germline V gene lookup returns CDR1 SGHAT and CDR2 FQNNGV. V lost 1 base and J 11 bases, leaving 8 bases between the germline ends. CDR3 nucleotides: TGTGCCAGCAGCTTAGGGGAGGGCAAACTGTTTTTT. Translation gives CASSLGEGKLFF.

The chain couples TRBV18 to TRBJ1-2; 7 bases are a match to TRBD1. The CDR3 loop spans 15 amino acids. Germline trimming cut 6 bases from V and 5 bases from J; bases unmatched to any gene: 12. Germline-derived CDR1 and CDR2 are KGHSH and LQKENI. Here the CDR3 DNA reads TGTGCCAGCTCGTTTACCGGGACAGACAGTTATGGCTACACCTTC. This encodes CASSFTGTDSYGYTF.

The chain has TRBV28 and TRBJ1-1; TRBD1 might be the D (6 bases). V gave up 2 bases and J gave up 2 bases, with 12 bases separating them. This CDR3 region has 15 residues. Germline loops: CDR1 MDHEN, CDR2 SYDVKM. The CDR3 region has the DNA TGTGCCAGCAGTTTACTGGACAGAGGAAACACTGAAGCTTTCTTT. Translation: CASSLLDRGNTEAFF.

The chain couples TRBV5-1 to TRBJ1-4; D possibly corresponds to TRBD1 (5 bases). The V end was cut by 1 base, the J end by 7 bases, with 11 bases between. Germline CDR1 reads SGHRS; CDR2 reads YFSETQ. This CDR3 has 14 amino acids. The CDR3 region is CASSLYGGVEKLFF. Here the CDR3 DNA reads TGCGCCAGCAGCTTGTATGGAGGGGTTGAAAAACTGTTTTTT.

In DNA, the CDR3 is TGTGCCAGCACCGAGGGAGCCTTCAGCTACACCTTC. It is translated as CASTEGAFSYTF. The rearrangement uses TRBV6-4 and TRBJ1-2; no firm D call. V lost 7 bases, J lost 9 bases, and 15 bases lay in between. Per germline, CDR1 MRHNA and CDR2 SNTAGT. The CDR3 length is 12 residues.

This chain joins TRBV19 and TRBJ2-1; 8 nucleotides agree with TRBD2. V shed 5 bases and J 5 bases; nucleotides not matched to a gene: 8. Germline CDR1 reads LNHDA; CDR2 reads SQIVND (reference sequence). The CDR3 has 15 amino acids. Here the CDR3 reads CASSPVAGSDNEQFF. The CDR3 nucleotides are TGTGCCAGTAGTCCCGTAGCGGGATCCGACAATGAGCAGTTCTTC.

The CDR3 DNA follows: TGTGCCTGGAGGGCTTCTGGGGCCAACGTCCTGACTTTC. It encodes CAWRASGANVLTF. The chain combines TRBV30 with TRBJ2-6; D is uncertain. Germline V gene data show CDR1 as GTSNPN and CDR2 as SVGIG (reference sequence). The CDR3 is made up of 13 amino acids. Between the trimmed V and J ends, which lost 3 bases and 1 base, there was a span of 4 bases.